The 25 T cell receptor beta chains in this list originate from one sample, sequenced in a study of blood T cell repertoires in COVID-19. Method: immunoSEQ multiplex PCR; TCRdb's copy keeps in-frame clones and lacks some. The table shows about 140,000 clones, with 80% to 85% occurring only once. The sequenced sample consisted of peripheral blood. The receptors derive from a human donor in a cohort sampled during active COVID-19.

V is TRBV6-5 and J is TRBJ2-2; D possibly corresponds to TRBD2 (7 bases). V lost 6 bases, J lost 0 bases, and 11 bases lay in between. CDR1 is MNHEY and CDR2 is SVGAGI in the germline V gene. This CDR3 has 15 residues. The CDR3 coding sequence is TGTGCCAGCAGGCGGGGGCCCACGAACACCGGGGAGCTGTTTTTT. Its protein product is CASRRGPTNTGELFF.

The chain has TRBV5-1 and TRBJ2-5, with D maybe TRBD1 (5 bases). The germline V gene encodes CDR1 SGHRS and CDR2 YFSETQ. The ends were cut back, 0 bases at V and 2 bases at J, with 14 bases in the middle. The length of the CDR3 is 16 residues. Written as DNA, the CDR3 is TGCGCCAGCAGCTTGGGTGGGGCCGGACCTCAAGAGACCCAGTACTTC. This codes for CASSLGGAGPQETQYF.

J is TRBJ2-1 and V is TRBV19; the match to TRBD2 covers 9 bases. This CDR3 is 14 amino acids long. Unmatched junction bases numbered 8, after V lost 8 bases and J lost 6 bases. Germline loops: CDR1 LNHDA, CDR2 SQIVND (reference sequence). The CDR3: CASGFGLAPNEQFF. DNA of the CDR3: TGTGCCAGTGGCTTCGGACTAGCGCCCAATGAGCAGTTCTTC.

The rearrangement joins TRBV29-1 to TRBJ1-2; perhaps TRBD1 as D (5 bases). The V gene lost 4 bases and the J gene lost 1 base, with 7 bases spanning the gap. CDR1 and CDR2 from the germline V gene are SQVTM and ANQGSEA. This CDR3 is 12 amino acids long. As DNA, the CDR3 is TGCAGCGTTGCTAGGGGTAACTATGGCTACACCTTC. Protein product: CSVARGNYGYTF.

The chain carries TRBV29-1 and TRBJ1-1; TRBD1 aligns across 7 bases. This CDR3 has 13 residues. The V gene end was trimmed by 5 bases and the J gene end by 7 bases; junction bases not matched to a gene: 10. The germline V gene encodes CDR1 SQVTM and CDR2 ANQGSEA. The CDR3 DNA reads TGCAGCGTTCTAGGGACAGAAAAGATTGAAGCTTTCTTT. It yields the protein CSVLGTEKIEAFF.

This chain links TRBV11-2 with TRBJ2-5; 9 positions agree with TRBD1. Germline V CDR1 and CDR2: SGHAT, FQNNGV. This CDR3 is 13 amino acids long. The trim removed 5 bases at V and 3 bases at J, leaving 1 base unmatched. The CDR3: CASSRDREETQYF. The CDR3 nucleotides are TGTGCCAGCAGCCGGGACAGGGAAGAGACCCAGTACTTC.

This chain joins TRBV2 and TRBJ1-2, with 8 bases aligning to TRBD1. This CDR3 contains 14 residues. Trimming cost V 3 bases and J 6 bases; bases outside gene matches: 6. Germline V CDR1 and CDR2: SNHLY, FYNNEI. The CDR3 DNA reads TGTGCCAGCAGTGACAGGGGGCTCCCCAATGGCTACACCTTC. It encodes CASSDRGLPNGYTF.

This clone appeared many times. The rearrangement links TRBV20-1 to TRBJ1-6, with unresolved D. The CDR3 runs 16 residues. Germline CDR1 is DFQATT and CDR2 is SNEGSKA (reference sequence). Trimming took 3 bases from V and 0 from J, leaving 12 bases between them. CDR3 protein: CSASGLGSSYNSPLHF. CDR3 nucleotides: TGCAGTGCTAGTGGGTTGGGGAGCTCCTATAATTCACCCCTCCACTTT.

CDR3 sequence (DNA): TGTGCCAGCAGCCAAAGCACCCCGAGCCAAGAGACCCAGTACTTC. Protein sequence: CASSQSTPSQETQYF. V and J are TRBV3-1 (or the pseudogene TRBV3-2) and TRBJ2-5, with no clear D. CDR1 LGHDT and CDR2 YNNKEL come from the germline V gene (reference sequence). This CDR3 spans 15 amino acids. The V and J ends lost 2 bases and 1 base respectively, with 11 bases between them.

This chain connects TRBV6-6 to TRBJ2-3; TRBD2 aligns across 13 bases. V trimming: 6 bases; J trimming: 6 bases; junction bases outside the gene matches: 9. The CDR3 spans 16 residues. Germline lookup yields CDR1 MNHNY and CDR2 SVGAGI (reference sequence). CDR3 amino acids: CASRGGLAGIWDTQYF. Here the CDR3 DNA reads TGTGCCAGCAGGGGGGGACTAGCGGGGATTTGGGATACGCAGTATTTT.

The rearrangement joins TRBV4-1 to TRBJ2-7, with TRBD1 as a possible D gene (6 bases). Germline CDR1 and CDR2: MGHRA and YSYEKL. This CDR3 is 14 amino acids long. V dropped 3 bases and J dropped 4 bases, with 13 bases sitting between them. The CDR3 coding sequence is TGCGCCAGCAGCCAGATACAGGGTATATACGAGCAGTACTTC. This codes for CASSQIQGIYEQYF.

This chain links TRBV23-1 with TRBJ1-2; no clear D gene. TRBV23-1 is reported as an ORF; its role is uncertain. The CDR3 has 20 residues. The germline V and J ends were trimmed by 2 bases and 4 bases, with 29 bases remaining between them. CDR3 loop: CASSQAHGRAKQGGSYGYTF. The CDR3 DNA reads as TGCGCCAGCAGTCAAGCACATGGCCGGGCCAAACAAGGTGGGAGCTATGGCTACACCTTC.

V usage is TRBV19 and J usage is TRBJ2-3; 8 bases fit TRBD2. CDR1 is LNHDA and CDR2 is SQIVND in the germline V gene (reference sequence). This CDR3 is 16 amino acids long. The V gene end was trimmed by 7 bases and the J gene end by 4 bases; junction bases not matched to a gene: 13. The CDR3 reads CASTNIRGGIADTQYF. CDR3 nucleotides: TGTGCCAGTACCAACATACGGGGGGGCATAGCAGATACGCAGTATTTT.

CDR3 protein: CASSLRPRTDRNQPQHF. CDR3 DNA sequence: TGTGCCAGCAGCCTAAGACCTCGGACAGACCGCAATCAGCCCCAGCATTTT. The J gene is TRBJ1-5, the V gene TRBV7-6, with D possibly matching TRBD1 (6 bases). Trimming cost V 5 bases and J 2 bases, with 19 bases left between them. This CDR3 region has 17 residues. The germline V gene encodes CDR1 SGHVS and CDR2 FNYEAQ.

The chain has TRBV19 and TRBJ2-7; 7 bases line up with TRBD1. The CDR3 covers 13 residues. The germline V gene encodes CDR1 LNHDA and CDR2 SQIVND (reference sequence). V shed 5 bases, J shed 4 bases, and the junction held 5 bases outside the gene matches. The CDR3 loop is CASSPLTGYEQYF. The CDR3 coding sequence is TGTGCCAGTAGTCCACTGACAGGGTACGAGCAGTACTTC. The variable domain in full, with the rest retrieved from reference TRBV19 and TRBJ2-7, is DGGITQSPKYLFRKEGQNVTLSCEQNLNHDAMYWYRQDPGQGLRLIYYSQIVNDFQKGDIAEGYSVSREKKESFPLTVTSAQKNPTAFYLCASSPLTGYEQYFGPGTRLTVT.

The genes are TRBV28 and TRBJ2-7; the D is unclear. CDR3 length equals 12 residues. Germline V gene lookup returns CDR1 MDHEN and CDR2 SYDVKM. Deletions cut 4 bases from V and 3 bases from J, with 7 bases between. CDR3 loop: CASSSAGYEQYF. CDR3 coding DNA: TGTGCCAGCAGTTCCGCCGGCTACGAGCAGTACTTC.

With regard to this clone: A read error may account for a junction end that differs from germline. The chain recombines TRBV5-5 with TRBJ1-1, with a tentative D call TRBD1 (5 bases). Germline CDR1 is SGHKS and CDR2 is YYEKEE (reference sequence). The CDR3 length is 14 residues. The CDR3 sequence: CASSRQYQNPEAFF. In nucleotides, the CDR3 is TGTGCCAGCAGCCGACAGTACCAGAACCCTGAAGCTTTCTTT.

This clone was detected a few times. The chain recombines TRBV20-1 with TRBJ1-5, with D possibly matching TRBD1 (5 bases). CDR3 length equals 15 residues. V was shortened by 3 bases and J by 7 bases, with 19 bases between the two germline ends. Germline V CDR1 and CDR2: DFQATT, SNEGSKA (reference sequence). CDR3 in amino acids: CSASPAGTVNQPQHF. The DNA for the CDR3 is TGCAGTGCTAGTCCGGCCGGGACTGTGAACCAGCCCCAGCATTTT.

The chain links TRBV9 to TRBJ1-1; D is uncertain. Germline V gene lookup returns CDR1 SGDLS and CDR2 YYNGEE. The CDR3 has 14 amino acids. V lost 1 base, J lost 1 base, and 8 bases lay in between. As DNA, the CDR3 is TGTGCCAGCAGCGTAAGGGAGACGAACACTGAAGCTTTCTTT. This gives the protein CASSVRETNTEAFF.

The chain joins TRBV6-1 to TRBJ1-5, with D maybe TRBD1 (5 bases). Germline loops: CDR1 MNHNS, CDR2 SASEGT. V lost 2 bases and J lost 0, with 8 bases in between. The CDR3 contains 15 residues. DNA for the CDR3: TGTGCCAGCAGTGAAAACAGGTATAGCAATCAGCCCCAGCATTTT. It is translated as CASSENRYSNQPQHF.

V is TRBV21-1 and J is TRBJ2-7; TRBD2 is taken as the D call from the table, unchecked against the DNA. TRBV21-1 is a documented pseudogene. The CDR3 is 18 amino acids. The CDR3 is CASSKKAGGDPFSYEQYF. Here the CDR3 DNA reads TGTGCCAGCAGCAAAAAGGCGGGAGGGGATCCGTTCTCCTACGAGCAGTACTTC.

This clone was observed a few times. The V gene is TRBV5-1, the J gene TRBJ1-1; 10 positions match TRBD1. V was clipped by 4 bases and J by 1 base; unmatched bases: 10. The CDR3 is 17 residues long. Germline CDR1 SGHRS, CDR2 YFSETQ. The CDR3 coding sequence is TGCGCCAGCAGCCCCCGGGACAGGGGACAACCGAACACTGAAGCTTTCTTT. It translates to CASSPRDRGQPNTEAFF.

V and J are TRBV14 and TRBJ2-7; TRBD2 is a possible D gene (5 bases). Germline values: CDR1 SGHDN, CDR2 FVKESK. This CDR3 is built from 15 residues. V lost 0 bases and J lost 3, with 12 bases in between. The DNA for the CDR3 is TGTGCCAGCAGCCAAGATCGGAAGGACTTCTACGAGCAGTACTTC. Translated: CASSQDRKDFYEQYF.

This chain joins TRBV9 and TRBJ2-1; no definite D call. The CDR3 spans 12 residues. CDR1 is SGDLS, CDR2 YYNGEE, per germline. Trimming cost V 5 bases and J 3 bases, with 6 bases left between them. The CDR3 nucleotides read TGTGCCAGCAGTCACAACTACAATGAGCAGTTCTTC. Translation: CASSHNYNEQFF.

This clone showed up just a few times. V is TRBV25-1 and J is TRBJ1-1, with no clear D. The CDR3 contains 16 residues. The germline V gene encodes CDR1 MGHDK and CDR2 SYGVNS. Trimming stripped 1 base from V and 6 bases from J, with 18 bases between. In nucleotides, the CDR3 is TGTGCCAGCAGTGAATCGTCGGTGGTTAAGCGGGCTGAAGCTTTCTTT. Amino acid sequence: CASSESSVVKRAEAFF. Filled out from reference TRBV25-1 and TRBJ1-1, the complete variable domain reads EADIYQTPRYLVIGTGKKITLECSQTMGHDKMYWYQQDPGMELHLIHYSYGVNSTEKGDLSSESTVSRIRTEHFPLTLESARPSHTSQYLCASSESSVVKRAEAFFGQGTRLTVV.